Below, 15 T cell receptor beta chains from the same sample are listed, as sequenced in a study of vaccination and CD4 T cells after COVID-19. Treatment here: approximately nine-day PBMC culture with coronavirus spike peptide pools or control peptides (ViraFEST assay). Antigen specificity for these receptors is unknown. With the Oncomine TCR Beta short-read assay, DNA from cultured CD4+ T cells was sequenced. TCRdb reprocessed the PCR reads with MiXCR, giving one entry per CDR3 protein. The sample consists of around 18,000 distinct CDR3 sequences, roughly three quarters of them appearing once. Sequenced material: CD4+ T cells from blood, cultured in vitro. These receptors originate from a human donor who had recovered from COVID-19.

The chain recombines TRBV2 with TRBJ1-2; 8 bases are shared with TRBD1. This CDR3 comprises 14 residues. In germline, CDR1 is SNHLY, CDR2 FYNNEI. J lost 4 bases, V lost 6 bases, and 7 bases had no gene match. In DNA, the CDR3 is TGTGCCAGCAGCGACAGGGGAGCAAGCTATGGCTACACCTTC. The encoded protein is CASSDRGASYGYTF.

CDR3 protein: CASSPATGAYNEQFF. The DNA of the CDR3 is TGTGCCAGCAGCCCAGCTACAGGCGCCTACAATGAGCAGTTCTTC. The chain couples TRBV11-2 to TRBJ2-1; D is perhaps TRBD1 (5 bases). The CDR3 is 15 amino acids. The germline gives CDR1 SGHAT, CDR2 FQNNGV. V gave up 5 bases and J gave up 2 bases, with 13 bases separating them.

This clonotype has more than one count but fewer than ten. This chain uses TRBV19 with TRBJ2-7; D possibly corresponds to TRBD1 (6 bases). This CDR3 spans 13 amino acids. Germline CDR1 and CDR2: LNHDA and SQIVND (reference sequence). Trimming left V 10 bases short and J 4 bases short, with 17 bases between. This chain's CDR3 is CATSGQSPYEQYF. CDR3 DNA sequence: TGTGCCACCTCGGGACAAAGCCCTTACGAGCAGTACTTC.

This clonotype was seen a few times. J is TRBJ1-1 and V is TRBV5-3; D unclear. TRBV5-3 is labeled an ORF, and its function is uncertain. The CDR3 sequence is 14 residues long. V lost 4 bases and J 1 base, leaving 11 bases between the germline ends. The CDR3 nucleotides are TGTGCCAGAAGCGGTTGCACGGGGAACACTGAAGCTTTCTTT. Protein: CARSGCTGNTEAFF.

This clonotype was counted only a few times. The V gene is TRBV27, the J gene TRBJ1-1; TRBD1 matches 7 bases. Unmatched junction bases numbered 13, after V lost 2 bases and J lost 4 bases. CDR1 MNHEY and CDR2 SMNVEV come from the germline V gene (reference sequence). There are 17 residues in the CDR3. CDR3 in DNA: TGTGCCAGCAGTTTAACGCCCTCGACAGGGTGGCCCACTGAAGCTTTCTTT. Translated: CASSLTPSTGWPTEAFF.

The gene calls are TRBV25-1 and TRBJ1-2, with D maybe TRBD1 (6 bases). Trimming took off 5 bases at V and 5 bases at J, with 15 bases between the two ends. Per germline, CDR1 MGHDK and CDR2 SYGVNS. The CDR3 totals 14 residues. The CDR3: CASSRRDTLYGYTF. In nucleotides, the CDR3 is TGTGCCAGCAGTCGCCGGGACACCTTGTATGGCTACACCTTC.

This sequence joins TRBV28 and TRBJ1-6; 7 nucleotides match TRBD1. This CDR3 has 15 residues. Per germline, CDR1 MDHEN and CDR2 SYDVKM. J gave up 12 bases and V 5 bases, and 13 bases lay outside the gene matches. For the CDR3, the DNA is TGTGCCAGCAGTGGGGCAGGGGGAGACCCAAAACCCCTCCACTTT. This sequence encodes CASSGAGGDPKPLHF.

The CDR3 bases are TGCAGTGCTAAACCAGCGGGACCGGGGGAGACCCAGTACTTC. It encodes CSAKPAGPGETQYF. This chain links TRBV20-1 with TRBJ2-5; 7 bases align to TRBD2. Germline lookup yields CDR1 DFQATT and CDR2 SNEGSKA (reference sequence). The CDR3 has 14 residues. V was clipped by 4 bases and J by 5 bases; unmatched bases: 10.

The gene calls are TRBV6-1 and TRBJ2-1, with 9 bases fitting TRBD2. This CDR3 has 16 residues. Germline assignment: CDR1 MNHNS and CDR2 SASEGT. Trimming removed 2 bases from V and 8 bases from J; junction bases left unmatched: 10. Written as DNA, the CDR3 is TGTGCCAGCAGTGAAAGAAGACTAGCGGAGACGGATGAGCAGTTCTTC. It specifies CASSERRLAETDEQFF.

CDR3 protein: CASSLDGGDNSPLHF. CDR3 DNA sequence: TGCGCCAGCAGCTTGGATGGGGGTGATAATTCACCCCTCCACTTT. This chain links TRBV5-1 with TRBJ1-6; the D gene is possibly TRBD1 (5 bases). This CDR3 comprises 15 residues. Per germline, CDR1 SGHRS and CDR2 YFSETQ. Deletions cut 0 bases from V and 5 bases from J, with 9 bases between. The complete variable domain, with remaining parts taken from reference TRBV5-1 and TRBJ1-6, reads KAGVTQTPRYLIKTRGQQVTLSCSPISGHRSVSWYQQTPGQGLQFLFEYFSETQRNKGNFPGRFSGRQFSNSRSEMNVSTLELGDSALYLCASSLDGGDNSPLHFGNGTRLTVT.

The chain combines TRBV27 with TRBJ1-4, with 9 bases identical to TRBD1. The CDR3 has 15 residues. The V gene's germline CDR1 is MNHEY and CDR2 SMNVEV (reference sequence). V was pared by 8 bases and J by 6 bases, with 10 bases of the junction left unmatched. The CDR3 coding sequence is TGTGCCAGCCCCCCATCCAGGGACAGGGATGAAAAACTGTTTTTT. Translation: CASPPSRDRDEKLFF.

The J gene is TRBJ1-4, the V gene TRBV6-5, with D hard to call. The V and J ends lost 4 bases and 4 bases respectively, with 7 bases between them. CDR1 and CDR2 from the germline V gene are MNHEY and SVGAGI. The CDR3 covers 13 residues. CDR3 loop: CASSSQSNEKLFF. The CDR3 nucleotides are TGTGCCAGCAGTTCACAGAGTAATGAAAAACTGTTTTTT.

The V call is TRBV10-1, the J call TRBJ2-2; 11 bases fit TRBD2. The V gene's germline CDR1 is WNHNN and CDR2 SYGVQD (reference sequence). The CDR3 is made up of 17 amino acids. V lost 4 bases and J lost 5; bases outside the gene matches: 9. CDR3 coding DNA: TGCGCCAGCAGTGTCCCGCCGGGACTAGCGGAAACCGGGGAGCTGTTTTTT. Translation gives CASSVPPGLAETGELFF.

The rearrangement joins TRBV11-1 to TRBJ2-7; D unclear. The CDR3 has 13 residues. Germline loops: CDR1 SGHAT, CDR2 FQDESV (reference sequence). Trimming shortened V by 5 bases and J by 3 bases, and 11 bases separated the two germline ends. The CDR3 loop reads CASSARFHYEQYF. The DNA of the CDR3 is TGTGCCAGCAGCGCCCGTTTCCACTACGAGCAGTACTTC.

This clonotype was found a few times. The chain uses TRBV6-1 and TRBJ1-1; tentatively, D is TRBD1 (6 bases). The germline gives CDR1 MNHNS, CDR2 SASEGT. The CDR3 covers 14 residues. Trimming left V 3 bases short and J 1 base short, with 9 bases between. DNA of the CDR3: TGTGCCAGCAGTGAGCCCAGGGGGAACACTGAAGCTTTCTTT. It yields the protein CASSEPRGNTEAFF.